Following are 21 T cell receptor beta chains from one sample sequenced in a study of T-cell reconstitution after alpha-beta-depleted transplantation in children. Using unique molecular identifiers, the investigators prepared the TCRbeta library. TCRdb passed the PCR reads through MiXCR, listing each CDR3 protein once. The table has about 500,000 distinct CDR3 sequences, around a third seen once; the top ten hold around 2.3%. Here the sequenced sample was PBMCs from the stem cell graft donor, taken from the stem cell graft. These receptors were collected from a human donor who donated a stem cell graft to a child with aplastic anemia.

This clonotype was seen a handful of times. The CDR3 loop is CASSLSGSPGYSTDTQYF. The CDR3 DNA reads as TGTGCCAGCAGCTTATCGGGCTCACCCGGTTATAGCACAGATACGCAGTATTTT. This rearrangement joins TRBV7-2 to TRBJ2-3; D gene unclear. Germline V CDR1 and CDR2: SGHTA, FQGNSA. The CDR3 has 18 amino acids. The V and J ends lost 2 bases and 0 bases respectively, with 18 bases between them.

CDR3 bases: TGCGCCAGCAGCCAAGGGGATCACGGGGGTTACAATGAGCAGTTCTTC. Translation: CASSQGDHGGYNEQFF. The chain combines TRBV4-3 with TRBJ2-1; TRBD2 might be the D (6 bases). The length of the CDR3 is 16 residues. Trimming took 1 base from V and 4 from J, leaving 14 bases between them. CDR1 LGHNA and CDR2 YSLEER come from the germline V gene.

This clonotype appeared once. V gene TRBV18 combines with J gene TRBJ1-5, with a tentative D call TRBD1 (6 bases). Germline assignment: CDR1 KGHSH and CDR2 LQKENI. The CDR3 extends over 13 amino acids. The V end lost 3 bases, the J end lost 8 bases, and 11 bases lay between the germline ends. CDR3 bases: TGTGCCAGCTCACCTACAGGGTTGGAGCCCCAGCATTTT. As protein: CASSPTGLEPQHF.

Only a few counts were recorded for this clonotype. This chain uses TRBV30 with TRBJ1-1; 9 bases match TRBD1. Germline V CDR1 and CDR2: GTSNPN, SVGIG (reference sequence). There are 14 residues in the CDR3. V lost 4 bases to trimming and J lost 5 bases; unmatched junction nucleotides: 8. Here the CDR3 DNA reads TGTGCCTGGATTGCTGGGACAGGGAAGACTGAAGCTTTCTTT. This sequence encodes CAWIAGTGKTEAFF.

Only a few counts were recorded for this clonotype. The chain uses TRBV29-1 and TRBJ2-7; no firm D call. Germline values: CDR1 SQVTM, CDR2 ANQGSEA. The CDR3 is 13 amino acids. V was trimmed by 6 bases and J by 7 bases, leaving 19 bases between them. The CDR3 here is CSVRADLDSEQYF. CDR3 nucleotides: TGCAGCGTAAGGGCCGACTTGGATAGTGAGCAGTACTTC.

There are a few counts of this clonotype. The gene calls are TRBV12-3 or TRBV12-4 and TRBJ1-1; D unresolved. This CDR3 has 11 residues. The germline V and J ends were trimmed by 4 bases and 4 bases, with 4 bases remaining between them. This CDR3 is CASSSGTEAFF. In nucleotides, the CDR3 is TGTGCCAGCAGTTCCGGCACTGAAGCTTTCTTT.

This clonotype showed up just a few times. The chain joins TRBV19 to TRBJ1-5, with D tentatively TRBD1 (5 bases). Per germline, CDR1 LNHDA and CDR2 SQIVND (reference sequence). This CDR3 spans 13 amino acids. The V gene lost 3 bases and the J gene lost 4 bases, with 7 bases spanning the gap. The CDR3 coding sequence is TGTGCCAGTAGTATGTGGGGGAATCAGCCCCAGCATTTT. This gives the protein CASSMWGNQPQHF.

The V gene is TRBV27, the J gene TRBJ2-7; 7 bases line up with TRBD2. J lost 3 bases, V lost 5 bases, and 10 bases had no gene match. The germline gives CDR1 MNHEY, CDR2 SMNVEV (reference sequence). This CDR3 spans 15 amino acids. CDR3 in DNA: TGTGCCAGCAGTCCCTCCGGTGGCGGGGGCTACGAGCAGTACTTC. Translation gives CASSPSGGGGYEQYF.

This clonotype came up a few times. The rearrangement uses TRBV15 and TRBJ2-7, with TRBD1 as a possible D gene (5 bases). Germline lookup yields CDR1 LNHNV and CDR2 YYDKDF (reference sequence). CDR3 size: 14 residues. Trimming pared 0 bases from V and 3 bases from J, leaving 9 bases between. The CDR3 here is CATSRDRALYEQYV. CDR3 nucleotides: TGTGCCACCAGCAGAGACAGGGCCCTCTACGAGCAGTACGTC.

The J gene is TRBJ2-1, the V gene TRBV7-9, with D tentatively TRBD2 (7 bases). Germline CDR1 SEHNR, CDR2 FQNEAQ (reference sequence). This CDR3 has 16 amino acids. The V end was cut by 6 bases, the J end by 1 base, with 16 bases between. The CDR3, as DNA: TGTGCCAGCAGGCGAGGAGGGGGGGATTCCTACAATGAGCAGTTCTTC. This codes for CASRRGGGDSYNEQFF.

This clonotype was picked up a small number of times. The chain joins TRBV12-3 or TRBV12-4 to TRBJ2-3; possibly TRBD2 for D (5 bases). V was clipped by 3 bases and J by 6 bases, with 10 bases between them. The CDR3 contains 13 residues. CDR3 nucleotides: TGTGCCAGCAGTTTTTCGGGGATGGATACGCAGTATTTT. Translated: CASSFSGMDTQYF.

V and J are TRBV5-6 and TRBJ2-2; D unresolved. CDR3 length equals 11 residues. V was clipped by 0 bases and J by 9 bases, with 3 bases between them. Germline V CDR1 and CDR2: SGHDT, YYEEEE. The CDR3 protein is CASSLDRELFF. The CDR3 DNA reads TGTGCCAGCAGCTTGGACCGGGAGCTGTTTTTT.

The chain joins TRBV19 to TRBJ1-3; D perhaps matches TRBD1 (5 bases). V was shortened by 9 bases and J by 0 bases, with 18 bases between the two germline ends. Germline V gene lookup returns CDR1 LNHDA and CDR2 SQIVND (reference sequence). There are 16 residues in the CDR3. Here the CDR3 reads CASLTWGGASGNTIYF. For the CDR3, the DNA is TGTGCCAGCCTTACTTGGGGCGGAGCCTCTGGAAACACCATATATTTT.

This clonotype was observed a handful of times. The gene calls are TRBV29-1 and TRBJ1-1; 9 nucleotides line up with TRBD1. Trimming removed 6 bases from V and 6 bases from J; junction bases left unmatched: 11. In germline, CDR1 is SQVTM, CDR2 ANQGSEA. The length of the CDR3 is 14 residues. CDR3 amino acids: CSVTPGQGYSEAFF. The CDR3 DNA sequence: TGCAGCGTCACCCCGGGACAGGGATATTCTGAAGCTTTCTTT. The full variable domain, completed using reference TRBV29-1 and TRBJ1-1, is SAVISQKPSRDICQRGTSLTIQCQVDSQVTMMFWYRQQPGQSLTLIATANQGSEATYESGFVIDKFPISRPNLTFSTLTVSNMSPEDSSIYLCSVTPGQGYSEAFFGQGTRLTVV.

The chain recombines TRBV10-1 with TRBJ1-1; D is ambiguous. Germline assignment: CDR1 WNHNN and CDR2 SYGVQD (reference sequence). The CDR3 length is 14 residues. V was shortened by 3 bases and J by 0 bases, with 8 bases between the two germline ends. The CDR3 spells CASSDTGMNTEAFF. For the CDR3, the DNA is TGCGCCAGCAGTGACACGGGTATGAACACTGAAGCTTTCTTT.

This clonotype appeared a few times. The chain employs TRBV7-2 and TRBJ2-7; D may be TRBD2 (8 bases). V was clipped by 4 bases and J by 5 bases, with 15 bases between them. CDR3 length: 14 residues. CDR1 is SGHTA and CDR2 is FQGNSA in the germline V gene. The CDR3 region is CASSWGLGGDEQYF. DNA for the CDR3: TGTGCCAGCAGCTGGGGACTAGGGGGCGACGAGCAGTACTTC.

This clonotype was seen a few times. For the CDR3, the DNA is TGCGCCAGCAGCCGAGATAGCGGGGTGGTGGTTGGGACCCAGTACTTC. Protein: CASSRDSGVVVGTQYF. The chain combines TRBV4-3 with TRBJ2-5; 8 bases map to TRBD2. V lost 4 bases to trimming and J lost 7 bases; unmatched junction nucleotides: 14. Germline lookup yields CDR1 LGHNA and CDR2 YSLEER. This CDR3 contains 16 residues.

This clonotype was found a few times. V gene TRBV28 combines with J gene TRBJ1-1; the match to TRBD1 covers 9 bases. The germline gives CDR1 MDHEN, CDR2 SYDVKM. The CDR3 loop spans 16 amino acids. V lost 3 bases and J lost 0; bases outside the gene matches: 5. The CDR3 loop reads CASSLYRGLVNTEAFF. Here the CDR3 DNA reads TGTGCCAGCAGTTTGTACAGGGGGCTGGTGAACACTGAAGCTTTCTTT.

The CDR3 coding sequence is TGCAGTGCTCCCACAGGGACAGGGAGGACAGATACGCAGTATTTT. It encodes CSAPTGTGRTDTQYF. This sequence joins TRBV20-1 and TRBJ2-3; 9 bases line up with TRBD1. Trimming at V came to 5 bases and at J to 3 bases, leaving 9 bases not matched to a gene. Germline lookup yields CDR1 DFQATT and CDR2 SNEGSKA (reference sequence). This CDR3 contains 15 residues.

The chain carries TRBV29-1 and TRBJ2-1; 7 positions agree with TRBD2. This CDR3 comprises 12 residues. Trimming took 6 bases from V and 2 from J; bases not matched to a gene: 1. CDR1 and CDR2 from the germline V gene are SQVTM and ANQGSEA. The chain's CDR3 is CSVGLAYNEQFF. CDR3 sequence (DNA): TGCAGCGTCGGACTAGCCTACAATGAGCAGTTCTTC.

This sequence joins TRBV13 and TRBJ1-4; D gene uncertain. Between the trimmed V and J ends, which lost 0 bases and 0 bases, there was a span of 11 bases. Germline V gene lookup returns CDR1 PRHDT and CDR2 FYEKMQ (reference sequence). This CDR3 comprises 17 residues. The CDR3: CASSLGRLRATNEKLFF. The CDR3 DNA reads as TGTGCCAGCAGCTTAGGCAGACTGCGTGCAACTAATGAAAAACTGTTTTTT.